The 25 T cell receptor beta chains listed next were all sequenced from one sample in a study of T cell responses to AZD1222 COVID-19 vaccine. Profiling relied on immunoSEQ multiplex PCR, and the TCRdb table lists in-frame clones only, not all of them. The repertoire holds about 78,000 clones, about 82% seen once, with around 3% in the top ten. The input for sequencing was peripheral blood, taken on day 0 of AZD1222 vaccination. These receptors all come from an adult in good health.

CDR3 in amino acids: CASSEAGTSGRLWQFF. Here the CDR3 DNA reads TGTGCCAGCAGCGAAGCCGGGACTAGCGGGAGGTTATGGCAGTTCTTC. The gene calls are TRBV5-6 and TRBJ2-1; 15 bases are a match to TRBD2. The germline V gene encodes CDR1 SGHDT and CDR2 YYEEEE. The CDR3 is made up of 16 amino acids. J lost 12 bases, V lost 4 bases, and 11 bases had no gene match.

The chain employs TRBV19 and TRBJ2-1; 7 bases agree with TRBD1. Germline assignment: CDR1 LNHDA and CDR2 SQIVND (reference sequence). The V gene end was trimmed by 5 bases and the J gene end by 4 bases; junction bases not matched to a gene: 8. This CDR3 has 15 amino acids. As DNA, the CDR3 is TGTGCCAGTAGTTATGACAGGGACCCGTACAATGAGCAGTTCTTC. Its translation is CASSYDRDPYNEQFF.

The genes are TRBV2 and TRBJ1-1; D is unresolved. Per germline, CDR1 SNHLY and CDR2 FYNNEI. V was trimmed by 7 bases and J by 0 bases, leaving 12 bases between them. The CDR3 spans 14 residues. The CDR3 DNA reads TGTGCCAGCATCGGGGTCATGATGAACACTGAAGCTTTCTTT. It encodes CASIGVMMNTEAFF.

The CDR3 protein is CASSADRGRVEQFF. The CDR3 bases are TGCGCCAGCAGCGCCGACAGGGGTCGGGTTGAGCAGTTCTTC. The chain has TRBV5-1 and TRBJ2-1, with 8 nucleotides matching TRBD1. The length of the CDR3 is 14 residues. The germline V gene encodes CDR1 SGHRS and CDR2 YFSETQ. J gave up 9 bases and V 4 bases, and 9 bases lay outside the gene matches.

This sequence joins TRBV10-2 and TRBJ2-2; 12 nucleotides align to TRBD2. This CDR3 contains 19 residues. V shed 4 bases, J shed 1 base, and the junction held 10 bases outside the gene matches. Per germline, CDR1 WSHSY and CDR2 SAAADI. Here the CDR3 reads CASSVWASGRALNTGELFF. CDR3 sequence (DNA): TGCGCCAGCAGTGTATGGGCTAGCGGGAGGGCCCTGAACACCGGGGAGCTGTTTTTT.

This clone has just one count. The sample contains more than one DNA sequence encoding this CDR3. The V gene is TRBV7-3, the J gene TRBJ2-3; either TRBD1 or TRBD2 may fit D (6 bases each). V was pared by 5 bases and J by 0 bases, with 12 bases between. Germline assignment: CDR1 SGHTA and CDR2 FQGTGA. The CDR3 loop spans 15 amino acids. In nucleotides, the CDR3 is TGTGCCAGCAGCCTTCTCGGGGGCAGCACAGATACGCAGTATTTT. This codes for CASSLLGGSTDTQYF.

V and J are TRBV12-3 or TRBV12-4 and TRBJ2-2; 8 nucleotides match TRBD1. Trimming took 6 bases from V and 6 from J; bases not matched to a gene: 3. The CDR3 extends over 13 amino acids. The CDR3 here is CASRRTGPGELFF. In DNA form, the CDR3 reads TGTGCCAGCAGGCGGACAGGGCCCGGGGAGCTGTTTTTT.

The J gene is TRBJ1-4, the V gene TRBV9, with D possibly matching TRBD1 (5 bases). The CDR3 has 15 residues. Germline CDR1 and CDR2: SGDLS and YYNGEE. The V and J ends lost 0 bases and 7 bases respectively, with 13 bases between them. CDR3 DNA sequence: TGTGCCAGCAGCGTAGGGGGGGTCGGTGGTGAAAAACTGTTTTTT. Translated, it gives CASSVGGVGGEKLFF.

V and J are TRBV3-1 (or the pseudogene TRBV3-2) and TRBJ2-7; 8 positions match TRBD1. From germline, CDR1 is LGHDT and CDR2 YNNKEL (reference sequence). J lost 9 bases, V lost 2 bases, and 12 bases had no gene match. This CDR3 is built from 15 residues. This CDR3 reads CASSQSLTGGIGQYF. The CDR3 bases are TGTGCCAGCAGCCAATCCCTAACAGGGGGGATTGGGCAGTACTTC.

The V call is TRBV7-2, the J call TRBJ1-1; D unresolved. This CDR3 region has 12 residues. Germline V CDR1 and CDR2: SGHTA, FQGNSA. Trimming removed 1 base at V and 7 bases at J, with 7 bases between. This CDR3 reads CASSLGLDEAFF. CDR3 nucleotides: TGTGCCAGCAGCTTAGGTCTTGATGAAGCTTTCTTT.

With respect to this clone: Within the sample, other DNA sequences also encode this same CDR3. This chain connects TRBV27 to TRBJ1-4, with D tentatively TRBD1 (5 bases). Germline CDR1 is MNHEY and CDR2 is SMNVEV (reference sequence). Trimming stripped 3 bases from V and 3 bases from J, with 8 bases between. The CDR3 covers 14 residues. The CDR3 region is CASSLAGANEKLFF. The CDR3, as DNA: TGTGCCAGCAGTTTGGCGGGGGCTAATGAAAAACTGTTTTTT.

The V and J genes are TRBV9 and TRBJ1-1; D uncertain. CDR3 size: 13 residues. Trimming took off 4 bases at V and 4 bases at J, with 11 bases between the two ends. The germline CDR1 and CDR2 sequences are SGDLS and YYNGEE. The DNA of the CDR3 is TGTGCCAGCAGCCTAACCCAGGCCACTGAAGCTTTCTTT. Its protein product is CASSLTQATEAFF.

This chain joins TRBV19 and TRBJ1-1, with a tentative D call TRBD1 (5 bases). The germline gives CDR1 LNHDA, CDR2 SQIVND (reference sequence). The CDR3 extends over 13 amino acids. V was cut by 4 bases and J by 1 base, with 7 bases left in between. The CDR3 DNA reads TGTGCCAGTAGTAGACAGACGAACACTGAAGCTTTCTTT. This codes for CASSRQTNTEAFF.

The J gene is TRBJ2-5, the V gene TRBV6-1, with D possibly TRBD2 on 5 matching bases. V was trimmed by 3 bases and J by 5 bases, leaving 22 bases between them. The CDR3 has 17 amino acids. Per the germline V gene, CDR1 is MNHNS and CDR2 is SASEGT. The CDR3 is CASSEMWAGTVLETQYF. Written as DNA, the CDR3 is TGTGCCAGCAGTGAGATGTGGGCGGGTACCGTGTTGGAGACCCAGTACTTC.

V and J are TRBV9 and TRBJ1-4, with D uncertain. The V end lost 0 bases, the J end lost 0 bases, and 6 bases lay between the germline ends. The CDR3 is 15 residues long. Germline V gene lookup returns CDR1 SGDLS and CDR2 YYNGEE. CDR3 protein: CASSVGHATNEKLFF. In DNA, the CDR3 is TGTGCCAGCAGCGTAGGACATGCAACTAATGAAAAACTGTTTTTT.

The CDR3 here is CASSLRFAGGRGEQYF. In nucleotides, the CDR3 is TGTGCCAGCAGCTTAAGGTTCGCAGGGGGAAGGGGGGAGCAGTACTTC. V is TRBV7-2 and J is TRBJ2-7; TRBD1 matches at 7 bases. The germline V gene has CDR1 SGHTA and CDR2 FQGNSA. The J segment lost 7 bases and the V segment lost 2 bases, leaving 14 bases of the junction unmatched. The CDR3 spans 16 residues.

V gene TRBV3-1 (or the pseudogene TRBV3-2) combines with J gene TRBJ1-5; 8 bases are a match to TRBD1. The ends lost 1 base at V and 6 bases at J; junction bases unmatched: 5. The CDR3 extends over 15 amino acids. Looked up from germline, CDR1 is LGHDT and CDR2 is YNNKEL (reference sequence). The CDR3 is CASSQAQGAGQPQHF. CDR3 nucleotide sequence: TGTGCCAGCAGCCAAGCGCAGGGGGCTGGTCAGCCCCAGCATTTT.

The CDR3 reads CASSPTGGYQPQHF. CDR3 bases: TGTGCCAGTTCCCCCACAGGGGGCTATCAGCCCCAGCATTTT. This chain joins TRBV19 and TRBJ1-5; the match to TRBD1 covers 9 bases. V shed 8 bases and J 5 bases; nucleotides not matched to a gene: 7. This CDR3 comprises 14 residues. Germline loops: CDR1 LNHDA, CDR2 SQIVND (reference sequence).

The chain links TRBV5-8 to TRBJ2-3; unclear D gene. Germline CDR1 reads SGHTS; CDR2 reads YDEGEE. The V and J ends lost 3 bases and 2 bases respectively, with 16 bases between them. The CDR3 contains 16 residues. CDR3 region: CASSSLGTAYTDTQYF. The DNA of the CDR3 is TGTGCCAGCAGCTCCCTTGGAACCGCCTACACAGATACGCAGTATTTT.

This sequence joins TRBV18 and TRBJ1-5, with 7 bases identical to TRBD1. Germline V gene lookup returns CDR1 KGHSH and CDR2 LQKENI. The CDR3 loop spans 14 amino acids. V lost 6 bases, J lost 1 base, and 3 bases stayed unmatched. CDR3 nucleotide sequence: TGTGCCAGCTCCGAGGGACAGAGCAATCAGCCCCAGCATTTT. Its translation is CASSEGQSNQPQHF.

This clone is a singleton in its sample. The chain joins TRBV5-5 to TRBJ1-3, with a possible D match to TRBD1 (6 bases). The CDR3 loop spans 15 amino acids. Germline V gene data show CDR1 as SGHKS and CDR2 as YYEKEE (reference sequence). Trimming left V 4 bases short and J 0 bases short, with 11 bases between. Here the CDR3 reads CASSRGDISGNTIYF. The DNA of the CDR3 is TGTGCCAGCAGCCGGGGGGACATCTCTGGAAACACCATATATTTT.

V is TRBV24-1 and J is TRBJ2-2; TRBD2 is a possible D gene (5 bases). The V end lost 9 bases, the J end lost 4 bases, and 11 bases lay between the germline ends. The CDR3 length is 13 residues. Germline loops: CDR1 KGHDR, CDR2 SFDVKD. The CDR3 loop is CATGEPSTGELFF. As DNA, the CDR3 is TGTGCCACCGGGGAGCCTAGCACCGGGGAGCTGTTTTTT.

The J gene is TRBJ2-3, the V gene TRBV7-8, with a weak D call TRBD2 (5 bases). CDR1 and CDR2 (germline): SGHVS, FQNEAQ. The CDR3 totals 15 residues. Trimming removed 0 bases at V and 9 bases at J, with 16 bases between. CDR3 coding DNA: TGTGCCAGCAGCTTAGCGGGAGAGTTGAGTGACACGCAGTATTTT. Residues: CASSLAGELSDTQYF. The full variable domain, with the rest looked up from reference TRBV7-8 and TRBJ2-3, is GAGVSQSPRYKVAKRGQDVALRCDPISGHVSLFWYQQALGQGPEFLTYFQNEAQLDKSGLPSDRFFAERPEGSVSTLKIQRTQQEDSAVYLCASSLAGELSDTQYFGPGTRLTVL.

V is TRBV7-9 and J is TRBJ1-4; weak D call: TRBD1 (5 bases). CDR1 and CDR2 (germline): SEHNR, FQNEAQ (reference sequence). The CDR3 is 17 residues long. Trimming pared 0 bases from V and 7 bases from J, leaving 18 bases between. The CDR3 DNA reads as TGTGCCAGCAGCTTAGCGTTATCCGGATCGGGGCGTGAAAAACTGTTTTTT. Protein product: CASSLALSGSGREKLFF.

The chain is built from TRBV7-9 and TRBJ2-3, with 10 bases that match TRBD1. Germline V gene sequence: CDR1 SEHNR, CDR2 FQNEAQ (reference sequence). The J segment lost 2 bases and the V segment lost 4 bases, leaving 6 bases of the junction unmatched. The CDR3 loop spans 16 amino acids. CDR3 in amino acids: CASSYGQGDITDTQYF. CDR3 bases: TGTGCCAGCAGCTACGGACAGGGGGATATCACAGATACGCAGTATTTT.